This T cell receptor beta chain originates from a study of CXCR3-negative and CXCR3-positive naive CD8 T cells (dated by TCRdb to the late 2010s). Regarding the study in general: In total, roughly 150 million TRB reads were obtained, or roughly 1.5 +/- 0.3 million reads per library. Diversity and physicochemical repertoire analyses were performed on some eleven donors pooled from two independent experiments. Naive subsets from about five donors and memory cells from 3 donors were included in the TRBV-TRBJ cluster analysis.

The research as a whole found: Both naive subsets had comparably high repertoire diversity, while memory CD8+ T cells had much lower repertoire diversity. Similar TRBV-TRBJ usage was shown by naive CXCR3-negative and CXCR3-positive cells from the same donor, whereas distinct patterns were shown by memory cells. Because surface CD5, which is linked to self-reactivity in mice, was comparable between the naive subsets, TCR interaction strength was also inferred from the physicochemical properties of TRB CDR3s. Because CXCR3 expression was partially decreased after cryopreservation, freshly isolated PBMCs were used for most assays. TRB CDR3s from CXCR3-positive naive cells showed higher hydrophobicity (lower Kidera factor 4), lower energy, and higher strength and volume indices than CXCR3-negative naive cells.

The CDR3 numbers 14 residues from cysteine through phenylalanine. Only the protein sequence is given. The germline V gene (reference sequence) yields SSHAT for CDR1 and FNYEAQ for CDR2. Sequencer: NextSeq 550. The Human TCR Profiling Kit (MiLaboratory) was used to make UMI-labeled 5' RACE TRB cDNA libraries. The full amount of extracted RNA was used for cDNA synthesis, and the full amount of resulting cDNA was used for PCR amplification. Libraries were prepared in parallel using an identical number of PCR cycles. On the study's bioinformatics: MIGEC and MiXCR extracted about 50,000 +/- 10,000 unique UMI-labeled TRB cDNA molecules per library, requiring at least two reads per UMI. On average, about 40,000 +/- 10,000 functional in-frame TRB CDR3 nucleotide clonotypes lacking stop codons were found per library. After downsampling to 5000 UMI-labeled TRB molecules per sample, diversity metrics such as normalized Shannon-Wiener and Chao1 were calculated in VDJtools. Clonotype-size-weighted physicochemical properties of the central five CDR3 residues (interaction energy, strength, volume and Kidera factor 4) were computed in VDJtools. TCRdb reprocessed the sequencing reads and holds a single record per CDR3 protein sequence, with no DNA. The V and J calls come from TCRdb's annotation, not from the publication. This sample's listing comprises just under 65,000 distinct CDR3 sequences. The top ten clonotypes cover 4.8% of the sample.

For every CD8+ T cell subset, some 310,000 cells were flow-sorted straight into RLT lysis buffer, and each subset was sorted in triplicate. To keep memory contaminants out, a stringent definition of naive CD8+ T cells was applied: CD45RO-CCR7+CD27+CD95-. Using standard density gradient centrifugation, peripheral blood mononuclear cells were isolated from buffy coats. A FACSAria III was used to flow-sort naive CXCR3-negative and CXCR3-positive CD8+ T cells. Total RNA was extracted from sorted cells using an RNeasy Mini Kit. About this clonotype itself: It has no known antigen specificity.

Recombination connected TRBV7-7 to TRBJ2-2; TCRdb lists TRBD2, though no DNA is available to test this call. Sequencing used naive CXCR3+ CD8+ T cells from blood. In light of the paper, this sample's cell subset or site label describes: CD45RO-CCR7+CD27+CD95- naive CD8+ T cells expressing CXCR3 (TNR3+). This clonotype was obtained from a human donor in good health. Some clones in this sample may be carry-over from other donors' samples. The CDR3 reads as follows: CASSPTSSIGELFF. The CDR3 plus the reference TRBV7-7 and TRBJ2-2 genes for the other parts give the full variable domain: GAGVSQSPRYKVTKRGQDVTLRCDPISSHATLYWYQQALGQGPEFLTYFNYEAQPDKSGLPSDRFSAERPEGSISTLTIQRTEQRDSAMYRCASSPTSSIGELFFGEGSRLTVL.